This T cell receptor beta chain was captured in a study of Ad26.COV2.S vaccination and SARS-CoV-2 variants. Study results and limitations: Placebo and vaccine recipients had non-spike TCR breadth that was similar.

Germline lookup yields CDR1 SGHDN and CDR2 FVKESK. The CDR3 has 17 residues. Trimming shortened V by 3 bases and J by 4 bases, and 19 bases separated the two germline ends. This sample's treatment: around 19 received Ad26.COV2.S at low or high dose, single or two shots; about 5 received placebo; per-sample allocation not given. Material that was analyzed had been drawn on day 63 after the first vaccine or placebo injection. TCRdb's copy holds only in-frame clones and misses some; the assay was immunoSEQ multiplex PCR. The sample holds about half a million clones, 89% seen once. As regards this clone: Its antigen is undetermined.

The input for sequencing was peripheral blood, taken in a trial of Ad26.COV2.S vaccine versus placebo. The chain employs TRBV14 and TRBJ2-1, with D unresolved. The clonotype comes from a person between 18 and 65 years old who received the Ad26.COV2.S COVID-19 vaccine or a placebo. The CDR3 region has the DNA TGTGCCAGCAGCCAGTACCGTACACTCACACAGTACAATGAGCAGTTCTTC. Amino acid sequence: CASSQYRTLTQYNEQFF.